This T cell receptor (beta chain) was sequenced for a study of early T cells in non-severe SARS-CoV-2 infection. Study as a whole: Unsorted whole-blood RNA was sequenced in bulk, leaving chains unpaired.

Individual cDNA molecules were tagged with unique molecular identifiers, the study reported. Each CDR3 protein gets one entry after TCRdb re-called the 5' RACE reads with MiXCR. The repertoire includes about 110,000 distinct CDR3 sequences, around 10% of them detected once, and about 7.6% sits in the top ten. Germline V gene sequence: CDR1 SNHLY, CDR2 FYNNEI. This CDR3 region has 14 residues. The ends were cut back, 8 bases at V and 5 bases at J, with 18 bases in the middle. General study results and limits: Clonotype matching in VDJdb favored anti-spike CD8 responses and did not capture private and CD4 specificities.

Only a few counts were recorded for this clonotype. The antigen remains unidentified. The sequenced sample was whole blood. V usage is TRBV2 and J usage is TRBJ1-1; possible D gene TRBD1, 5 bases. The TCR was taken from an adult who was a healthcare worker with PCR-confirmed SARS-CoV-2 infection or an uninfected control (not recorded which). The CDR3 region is CASRLEEGSTEAFF. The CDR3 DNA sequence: TGTGCCAGCCGACTAGAGGAGGGGTCGACTGAAGCTTTCTTT.